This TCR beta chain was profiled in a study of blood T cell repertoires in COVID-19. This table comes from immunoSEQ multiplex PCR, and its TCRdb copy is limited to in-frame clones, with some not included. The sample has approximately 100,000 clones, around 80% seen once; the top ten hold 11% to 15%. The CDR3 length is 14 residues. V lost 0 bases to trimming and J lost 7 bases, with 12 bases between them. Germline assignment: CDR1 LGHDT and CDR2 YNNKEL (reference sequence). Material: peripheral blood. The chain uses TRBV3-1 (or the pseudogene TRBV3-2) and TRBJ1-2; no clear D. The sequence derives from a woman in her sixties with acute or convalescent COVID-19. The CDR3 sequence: CASSQEPRRLGYTF. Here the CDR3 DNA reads TGTGCCAGCAGCCAAGAACCGCGCAGACTTGGCTACACCTTC.